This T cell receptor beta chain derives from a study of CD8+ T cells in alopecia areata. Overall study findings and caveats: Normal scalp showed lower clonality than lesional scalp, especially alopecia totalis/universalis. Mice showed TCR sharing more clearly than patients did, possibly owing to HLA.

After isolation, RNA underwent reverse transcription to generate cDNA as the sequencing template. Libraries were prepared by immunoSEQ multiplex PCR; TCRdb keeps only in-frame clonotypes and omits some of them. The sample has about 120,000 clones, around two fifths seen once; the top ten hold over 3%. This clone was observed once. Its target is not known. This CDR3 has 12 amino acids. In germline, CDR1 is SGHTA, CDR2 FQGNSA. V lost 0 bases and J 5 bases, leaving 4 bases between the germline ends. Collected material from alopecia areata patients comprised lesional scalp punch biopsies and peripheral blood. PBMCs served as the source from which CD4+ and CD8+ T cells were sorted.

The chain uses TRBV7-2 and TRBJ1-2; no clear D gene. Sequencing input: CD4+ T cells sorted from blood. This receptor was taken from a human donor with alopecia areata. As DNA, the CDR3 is TGTGCCAGCAGCTTAGCGGGTTATGGCTACACCTTC. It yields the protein CASSLAGYGYTF. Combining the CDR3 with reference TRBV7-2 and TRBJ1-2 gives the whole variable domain GAGVSQSPSNKVTEKGKDVELRCDPISGHTALYWYRQSLGQGLEFLIYFQGNSAPDKSGLPSDRFSAERTGGSVSTLTIQRTQQEDSAVYLCASSLAGYGYTFGSGTRLTVV.